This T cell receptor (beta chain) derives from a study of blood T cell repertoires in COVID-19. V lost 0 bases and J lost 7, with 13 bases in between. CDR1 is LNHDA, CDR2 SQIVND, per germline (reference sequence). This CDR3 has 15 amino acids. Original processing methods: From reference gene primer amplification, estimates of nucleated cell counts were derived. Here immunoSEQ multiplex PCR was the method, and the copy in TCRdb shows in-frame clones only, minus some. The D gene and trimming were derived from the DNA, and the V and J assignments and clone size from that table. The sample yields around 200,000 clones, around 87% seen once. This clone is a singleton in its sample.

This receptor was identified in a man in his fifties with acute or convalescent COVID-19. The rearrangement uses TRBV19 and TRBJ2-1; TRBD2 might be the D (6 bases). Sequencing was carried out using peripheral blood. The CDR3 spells CASSIEREVGNEQFF. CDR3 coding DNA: TGTGCCAGTAGTATAGAGAGGGAGGTAGGTAATGAGCAGTTCTTC.